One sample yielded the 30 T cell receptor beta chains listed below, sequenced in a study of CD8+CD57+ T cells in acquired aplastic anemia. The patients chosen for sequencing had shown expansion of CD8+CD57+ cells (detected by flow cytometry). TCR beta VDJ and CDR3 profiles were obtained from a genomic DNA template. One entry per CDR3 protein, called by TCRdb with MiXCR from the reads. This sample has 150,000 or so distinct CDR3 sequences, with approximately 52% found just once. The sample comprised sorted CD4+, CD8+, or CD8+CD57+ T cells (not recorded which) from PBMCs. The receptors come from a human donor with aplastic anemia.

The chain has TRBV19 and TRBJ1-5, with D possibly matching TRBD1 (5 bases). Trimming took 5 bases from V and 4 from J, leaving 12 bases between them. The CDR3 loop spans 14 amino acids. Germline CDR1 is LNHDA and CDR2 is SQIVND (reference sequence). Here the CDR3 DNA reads TGTGCCAGTAGTTCCCTCCGGGGGAATCAGCCCCAGCATTTT. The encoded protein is CASSSLRGNQPQHF.

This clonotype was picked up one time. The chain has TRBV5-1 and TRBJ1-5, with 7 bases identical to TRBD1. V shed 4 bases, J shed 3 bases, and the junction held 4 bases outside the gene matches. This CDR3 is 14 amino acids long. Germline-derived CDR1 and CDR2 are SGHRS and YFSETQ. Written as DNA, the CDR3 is TGCGCCAGCAGCGCGGGACAGTACAATCAGCCCCAGCATTTT. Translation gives CASSAGQYNQPQHF.

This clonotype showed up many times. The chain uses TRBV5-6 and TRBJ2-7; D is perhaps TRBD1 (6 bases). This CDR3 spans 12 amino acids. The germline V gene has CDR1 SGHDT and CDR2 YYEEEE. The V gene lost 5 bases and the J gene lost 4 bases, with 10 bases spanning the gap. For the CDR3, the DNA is TGTGCCAGCAGTTCAGACAGGTACGAGCAGTACTTC. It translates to CASSSDRYEQYF.

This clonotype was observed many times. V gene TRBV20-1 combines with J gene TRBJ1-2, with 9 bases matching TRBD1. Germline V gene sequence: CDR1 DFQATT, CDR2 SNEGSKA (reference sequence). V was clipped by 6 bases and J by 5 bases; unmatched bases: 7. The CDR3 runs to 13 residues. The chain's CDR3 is CSARTGESYGYTF. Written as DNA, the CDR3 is TGCAGTGCCCGGACAGGGGAATCGTATGGCTACACCTTC.

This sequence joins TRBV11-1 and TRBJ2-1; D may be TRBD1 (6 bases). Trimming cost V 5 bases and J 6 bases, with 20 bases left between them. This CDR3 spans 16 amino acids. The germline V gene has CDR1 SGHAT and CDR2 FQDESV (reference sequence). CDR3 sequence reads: CASSLLRGQQGNEQFF. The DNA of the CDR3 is TGTGCCAGCAGCCTACTTAGGGGTCAACAGGGCAATGAGCAGTTCTTC.

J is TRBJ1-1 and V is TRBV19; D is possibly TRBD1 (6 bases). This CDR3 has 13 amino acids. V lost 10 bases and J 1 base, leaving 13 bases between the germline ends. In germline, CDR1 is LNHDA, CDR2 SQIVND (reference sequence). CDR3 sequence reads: CATKQGPNTEAFF. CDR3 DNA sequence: TGTGCCACCAAACAGGGACCGAACACTGAAGCTTTCTTT.

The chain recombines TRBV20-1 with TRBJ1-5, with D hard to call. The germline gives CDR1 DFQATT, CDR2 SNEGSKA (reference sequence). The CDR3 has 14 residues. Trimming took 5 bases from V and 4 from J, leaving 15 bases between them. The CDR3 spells CSALVGGPNQPQHF. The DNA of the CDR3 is TGCAGTGCTCTGGTGGGCGGCCCTAATCAGCCCCAGCATTTT.

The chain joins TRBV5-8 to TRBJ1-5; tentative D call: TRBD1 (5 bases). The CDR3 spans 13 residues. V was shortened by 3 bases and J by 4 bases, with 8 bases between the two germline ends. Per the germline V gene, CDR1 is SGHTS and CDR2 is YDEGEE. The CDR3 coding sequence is TGTGCCAGCAGCTGGGACGGAAATCAGCCCCAGCATTTT. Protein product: CASSWDGNQPQHF.

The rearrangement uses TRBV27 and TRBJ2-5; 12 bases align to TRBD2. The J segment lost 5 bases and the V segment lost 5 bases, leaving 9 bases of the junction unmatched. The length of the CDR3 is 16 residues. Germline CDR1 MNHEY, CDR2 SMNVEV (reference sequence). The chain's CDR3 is CASSPRLAGDSETQYF. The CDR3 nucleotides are TGTGCCAGCAGTCCCCGACTAGCGGGGGATTCTGAGACCCAGTACTTC.

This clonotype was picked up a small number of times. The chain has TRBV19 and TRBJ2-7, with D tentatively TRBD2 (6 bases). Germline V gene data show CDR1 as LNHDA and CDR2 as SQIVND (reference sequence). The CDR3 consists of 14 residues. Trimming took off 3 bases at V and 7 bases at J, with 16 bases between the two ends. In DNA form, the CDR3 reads TGTGCCAGTAGTATGTCTTGGGGACTCGGGGAGCAGTACTTC. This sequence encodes CASSMSWGLGEQYF.

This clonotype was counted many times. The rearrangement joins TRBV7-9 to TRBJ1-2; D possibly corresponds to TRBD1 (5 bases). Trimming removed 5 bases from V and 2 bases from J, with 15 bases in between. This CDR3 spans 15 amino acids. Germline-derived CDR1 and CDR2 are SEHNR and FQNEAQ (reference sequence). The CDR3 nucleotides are TGTGCCAGCAGCCCCTGGATGTCAGGGAACTATGGCTACACCTTC. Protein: CASSPWMSGNYGYTF.

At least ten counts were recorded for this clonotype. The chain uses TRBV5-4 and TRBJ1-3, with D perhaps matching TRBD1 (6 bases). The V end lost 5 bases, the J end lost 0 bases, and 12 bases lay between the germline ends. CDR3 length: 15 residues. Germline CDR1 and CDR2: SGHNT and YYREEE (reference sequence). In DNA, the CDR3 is TGTGCCAGCAGGGACAGCTATATCTCTGGAAACACCATATATTTT. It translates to CASRDSYISGNTIYF.

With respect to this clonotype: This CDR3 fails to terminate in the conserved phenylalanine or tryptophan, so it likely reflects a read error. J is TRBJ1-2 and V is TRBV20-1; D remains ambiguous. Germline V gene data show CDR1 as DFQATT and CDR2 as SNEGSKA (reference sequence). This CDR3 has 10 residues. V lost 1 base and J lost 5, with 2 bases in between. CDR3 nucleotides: TGCAGTGCTAGAGCTTATGGCTACACCTGC. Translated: CSARAYGYTC.

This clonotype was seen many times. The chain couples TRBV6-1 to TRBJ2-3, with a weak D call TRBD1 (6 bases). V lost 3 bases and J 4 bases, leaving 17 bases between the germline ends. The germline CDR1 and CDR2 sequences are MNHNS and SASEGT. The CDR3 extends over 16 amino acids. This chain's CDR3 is CASSDPRWTDPDTQYF. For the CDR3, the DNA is TGTGCCAGCAGTGACCCTAGATGGACAGACCCAGATACGCAGTATTTT.

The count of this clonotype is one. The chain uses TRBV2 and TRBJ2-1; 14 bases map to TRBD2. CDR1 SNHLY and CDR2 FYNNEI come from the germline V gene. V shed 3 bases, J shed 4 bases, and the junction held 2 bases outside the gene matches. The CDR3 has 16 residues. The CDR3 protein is CASSEGLAGDYNEQFF. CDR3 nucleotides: TGTGCCAGCAGTGAGGGACTAGCGGGGGATTACAATGAGCAGTTCTTC. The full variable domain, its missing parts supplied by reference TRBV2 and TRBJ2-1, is EPEVTQTPSHQVTQMGQEVILRCVPISNHLYFYWYRQILGQKVEFLVSFYNNEISEKSEIFDDQFSVERPDGSNFTLKIRSTKLEDSAMYFCASSEGLAGDYNEQFFGPGTRLTVL.

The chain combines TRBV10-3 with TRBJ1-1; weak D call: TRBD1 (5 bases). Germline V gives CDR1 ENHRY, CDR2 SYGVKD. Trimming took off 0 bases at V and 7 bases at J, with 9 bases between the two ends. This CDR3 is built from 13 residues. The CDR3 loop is CAISESLGLEAFF. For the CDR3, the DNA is TGTGCCATCAGTGAGTCGTTGGGGCTTGAAGCTTTCTTT.

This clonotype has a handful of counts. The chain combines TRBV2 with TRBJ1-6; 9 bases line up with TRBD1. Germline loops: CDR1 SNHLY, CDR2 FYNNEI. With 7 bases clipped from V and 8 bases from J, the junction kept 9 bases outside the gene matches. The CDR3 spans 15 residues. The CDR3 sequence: CASTRDRASDSPLHF. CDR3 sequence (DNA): TGTGCCAGCACCCGGGACAGGGCTTCCGATTCACCCCTCCACTTT.

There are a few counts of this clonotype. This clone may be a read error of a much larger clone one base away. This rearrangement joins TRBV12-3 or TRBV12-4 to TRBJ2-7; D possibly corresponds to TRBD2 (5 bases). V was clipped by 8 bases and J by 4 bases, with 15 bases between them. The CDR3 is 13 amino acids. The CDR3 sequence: CASCPGKAYEQYF. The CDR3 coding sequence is TGTGCCAGCTGTCCGGGGAAAGCTTACGAGCAGTACTTC.

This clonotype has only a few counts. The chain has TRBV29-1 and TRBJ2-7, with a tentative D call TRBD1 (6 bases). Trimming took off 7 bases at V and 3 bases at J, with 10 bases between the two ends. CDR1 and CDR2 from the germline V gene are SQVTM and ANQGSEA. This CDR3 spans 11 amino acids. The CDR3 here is CSGGQHYEQYF. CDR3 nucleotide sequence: TGCAGCGGCGGACAGCACTACGAGCAGTACTTC.

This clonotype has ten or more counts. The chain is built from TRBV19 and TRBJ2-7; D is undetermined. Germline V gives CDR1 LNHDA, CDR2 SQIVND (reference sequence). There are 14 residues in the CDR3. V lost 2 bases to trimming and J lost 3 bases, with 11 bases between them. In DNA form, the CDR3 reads TGTGCCAGTAGTATACAGTGGCCTCTCTACGAGCAGTACTTC. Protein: CASSIQWPLYEQYF.

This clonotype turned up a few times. The DNA for the CDR3 is TGTGCCAGCAGTGCCAACCGGGACGGTAGCAATCAGCCCCAGCATTTT. Its protein is CASSANRDGSNQPQHF. The chain has TRBV25-1 and TRBJ1-5, with a possible D match to TRBD1 (5 bases). CDR3 length: 16 amino acids. V lost 4 bases, J lost 0 bases, and 13 bases lay in between. In germline, CDR1 is MGHDK, CDR2 SYGVNS.

Here the CDR3 DNA reads TGTGCCAGCAGCCCCACGGGACAGGTCTACGAGCAGTACTTC. This codes for CASSPTGQVYEQYF. The V gene is TRBV7-6, the J gene TRBJ2-7; TRBD1 matches at 8 bases. Trimming cost V 5 bases and J 3 bases; bases outside gene matches: 6. Germline-derived CDR1 and CDR2 are SGHVS and FNYEAQ. The CDR3 runs to 14 residues.

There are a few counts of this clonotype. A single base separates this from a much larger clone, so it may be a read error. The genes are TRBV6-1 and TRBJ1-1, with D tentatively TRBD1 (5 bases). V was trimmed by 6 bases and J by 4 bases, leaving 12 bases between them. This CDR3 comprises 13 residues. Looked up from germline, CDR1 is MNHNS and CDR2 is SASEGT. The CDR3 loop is CASSARESTEAFF. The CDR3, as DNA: TGTGCCAGCAGCGCCAGGGAGAGCACTGAAGCTTTCTTT.

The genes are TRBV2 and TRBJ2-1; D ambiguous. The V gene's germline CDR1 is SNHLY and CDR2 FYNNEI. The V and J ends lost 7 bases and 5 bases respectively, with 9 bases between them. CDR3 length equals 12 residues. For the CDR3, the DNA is TGTGCCAGCAAATGGGCCCACAATGAGCAGTTCTTC. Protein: CASKWAHNEQFF.

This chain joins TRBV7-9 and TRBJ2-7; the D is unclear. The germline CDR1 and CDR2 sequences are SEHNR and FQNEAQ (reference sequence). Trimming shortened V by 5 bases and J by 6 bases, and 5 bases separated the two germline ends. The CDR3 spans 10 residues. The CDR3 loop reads CASSPCEQYF. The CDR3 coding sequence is TGTGCCAGCAGCCCGTGCGAGCAGTACTTC.

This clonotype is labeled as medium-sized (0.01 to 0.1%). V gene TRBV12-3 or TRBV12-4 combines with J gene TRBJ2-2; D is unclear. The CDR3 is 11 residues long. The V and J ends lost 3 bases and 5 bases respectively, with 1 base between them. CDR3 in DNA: TGTGCCAGCAGTTTTACCGGGGAGCTGTTTTTT. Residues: CASSFTGELFF.

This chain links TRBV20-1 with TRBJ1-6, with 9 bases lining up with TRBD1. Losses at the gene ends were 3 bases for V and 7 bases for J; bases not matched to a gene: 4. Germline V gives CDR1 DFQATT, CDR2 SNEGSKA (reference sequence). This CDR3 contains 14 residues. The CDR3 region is CSARAGTGNSPLHF. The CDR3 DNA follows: TGCAGTGCTAGGGCCGGGACAGGGAATTCACCCCTCCACTTT.

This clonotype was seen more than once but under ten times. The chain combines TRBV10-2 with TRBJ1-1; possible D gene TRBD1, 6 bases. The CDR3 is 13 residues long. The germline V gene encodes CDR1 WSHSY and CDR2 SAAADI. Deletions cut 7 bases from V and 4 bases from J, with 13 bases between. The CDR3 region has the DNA TGCGCCAGCACCAAGGGGGGGATCACTGAAGCTTTCTTT. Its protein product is CASTKGGITEAFF.

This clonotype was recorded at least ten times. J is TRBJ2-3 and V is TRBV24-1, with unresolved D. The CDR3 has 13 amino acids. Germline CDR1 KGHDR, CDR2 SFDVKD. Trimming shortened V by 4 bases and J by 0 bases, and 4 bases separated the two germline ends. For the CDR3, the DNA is TGTGCCACCAGTGACAGTAGCACAGATACGCAGTATTTT. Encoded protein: CATSDSSTDTQYF.

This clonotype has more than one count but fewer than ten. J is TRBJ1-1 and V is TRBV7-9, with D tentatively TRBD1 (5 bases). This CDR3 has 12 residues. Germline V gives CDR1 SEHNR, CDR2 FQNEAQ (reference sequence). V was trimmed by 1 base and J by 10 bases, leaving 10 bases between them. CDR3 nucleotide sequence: TGTGCCAGCAGCTTAGGGGGGGAAGGAGCTTTCTTT. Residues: CASSLGGEGAFF. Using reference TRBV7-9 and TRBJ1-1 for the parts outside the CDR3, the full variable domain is DTGVSQNPRHKITKRGQNVTFRCDPISEHNRLYWYRQTLGQGPEFLTYFQNEAQLEKSRLLSDRFSAERPKGSFSTLEIQRTEQGDSAMYLCASSLGGEGAFFGQGTRLTVV.